One sample yielded the 7 T cell receptor beta chains listed below, sequenced in a study of graft-versus-host responses after intestinal transplantation. Data came from immunoSEQ multiplex PCR; TCRdb stores just in-frame clones and leaves some out. Counted here are approximately 8,200 clones, 95% to 98% occurring once; the ten biggest clones make up over 0.2%. The sample consisted of PBMCs, taken 23 days after intestinal transplant. The receptors were gathered from a human patient who received an intestinal transplant, so some T cells may come from the graft donor.

V gene TRBV6-5 combines with J gene TRBJ1-5, with D hard to call. V was trimmed by 5 bases and J by 3 bases, leaving 14 bases between them. Germline loops: CDR1 MNHEY, CDR2 SVGAGI. The CDR3 runs 15 residues. CDR3 amino acids: CASSPTWGPNQPQHF. The CDR3 region has the DNA TGTGCCAGCAGTCCCACCTGGGGTCCCAATCAGCCCCAGCATTTT.

The V gene is TRBV7-2, the J gene TRBJ2-2; D unresolved. This CDR3 has 11 amino acids. The germline V gene has CDR1 SGHTA and CDR2 FQGNSA. The V end was cut by 1 base, the J end by 8 bases, with 2 bases between. CDR3 amino acids: CASSLVGELFF. CDR3 coding DNA: TGTGCCAGCAGCTTAGTGGGGGAGCTGTTTTTT.

This clone has only one observation. This sequence joins TRBV11-2 and TRBJ1-1; unclear D gene. Germline CDR1 SGHAT, CDR2 FQNNGV. This CDR3 has 13 residues. Trimming removed 7 bases at V and 1 base at J, with 10 bases between. In DNA form, the CDR3 reads TGTGCCAGCAACCGAGGCGGGAACACTGAAGCTTTCTTT. Its protein product is CASNRGGNTEAFF.

The chain joins TRBV29-1 to TRBJ2-1, with unresolved D. V lost 0 bases, J lost 8 bases, and 5 bases lay in between. The CDR3 loop spans 11 amino acids. The V gene's germline CDR1 is SQVTM and CDR2 ANQGSEA. The CDR3 DNA is TGCAGCGTTGAAGAGAGCGATGAGCAGTTCTTC. This sequence encodes CSVEESDEQFF.

The chain employs TRBV7-3 and TRBJ2-5; no definite D call. Germline-derived CDR1 and CDR2 are SGHTA and FQGTGA. V was trimmed by 3 bases and J by 1 base, leaving 0 bases between them. This CDR3 has 11 residues. The CDR3 reads CASSFQETQYF. CDR3 DNA sequence: TGTGCCAGCAGCTTCCAAGAGACCCAGTACTTC. The full variable domain, in which reference TRBV7-3 and TRBJ2-5 provide the parts outside the CDR3, is GAGVSQTPSNKVTEKGKYVELRCDPISGHTALYWYRQSLGQGPEFLIYFQGTGAADDSGLPNDRFFAVRPEGSVSTLKIQRTERGDSAVYLCASSFQETQYFGPGTRLLVL.

This clone was seen once. The chain carries TRBV7-8 and TRBJ2-2; 8 positions agree with TRBD1. The CDR3 totals 15 residues. The germline V gene encodes CDR1 SGHVS and CDR2 FQNEAQ. Losses at the gene ends were 1 base for V and 8 bases for J; bases not matched to a gene: 6. CDR3 protein: CASSLVQGAYGELFF. The CDR3 DNA reads TGTGCCAGCAGCTTAGTGCAGGGGGCGTATGGGGAGCTGTTTTTT.

J is TRBJ2-1 and V is TRBV4-1, with D possibly being TRBD1 (5 bases). Germline V gene data show CDR1 as MGHRA and CDR2 as YSYEKL. Trimming took off 4 bases at V and 9 bases at J, with 22 bases between the two ends. The CDR3 is made up of 16 amino acids. CDR3 in DNA: TGCGCCAGCAGCCCTTCCCCCCAGGGTTGGTATGGTGAGCAGTTCTTC. Protein: CASSPSPQGWYGEQFF.